A selection of T cell receptor beta chains follows, all from one sample in a study of T cell changes during pregnancy in multiple sclerosis. Generated by immunoSEQ multiplex PCR, the TCRdb table keeps only in-frame clones and is missing some. The sample shows roughly 66,000 clones, around 92% of them seen only once. Material: peripheral blood, obtained in the first trimester of pregnancy. Source of these receptors: a female donor with multiple sclerosis, enrolled in a pregnancy study. CDR3s include the opening cysteine and the closing phenylalanine or tryptophan. Fields, in order: J gene, V gene, clone size, D gene, CDR3 DNA, CDR3 protein. D genes are given only for firm matches. Size values are once, few and many counts, or a class for expanded clones, and some rows have none.

TRBJ1-4 | TRBV4-3 | NA | TRBD1 | TGCGCCAGCGGACGTGTTGTCGGGACAGGTGAAAAACTGTTTTTT | CASGRVVGTGEKLFF
TRBJ2-1 | TRBV6-5 | NA | TRBD2 | TGTGCCAGCAGTTACTCTTGGCGGGAGGTTCATTCTGAGCAGTTCTTC | CASSYSWREVHSEQFF
TRBJ2-7 | TRBV28 | NA | TRBD1 | TGTGCCAGCAGGGCCCGGGACAGCAGCATGACCTACGAGCAGTACTTC | CASRARDSSMTYEQYF
TRBJ1-3 | TRBV9 | NA | NA | TGTGCCAGCAGCGTAGATCTTCGAAACACCATATATTTT | CASSVDLRNTIYF
TRBJ2-2 | TRBV19 | NA | TRBD1 | TGTGCCAGTAGTCACGGACAGGGGGGAACCGCCGGGGAGCTGTTTTTT | CASSHGQGGTAGELFF
TRBJ2-7 | TRBV6-5 | NA | TRBD1 | TGTGCCAGCACCCCACCGGGACAGGGCTACGAGCAGTACTTC | CASTPPGQGYEQYF
TRBJ2-6 | TRBV19 | NA | NA | TGTGCCAGTACCAAAACAGGGAGAGCCAACGTCCTGACTTTC | CASTKTGRANVLTF
TRBJ1-2 | TRBV15 | once | NA | TGTGCCACCAGCAGAGTCCCACAAACCAACTATGGCTACACCTTC | CATSRVPQTNYGYTF
TRBJ2-7 | TRBV7-2 | NA | NA | TGTGCCAGCAGCTTGGGCCGGGACTTTTCGGACTTC | CASSLGRDFSDF
TRBJ1-2 | TRBV4-2 | NA | NA | TGTGCCAGCAGCCACAGGGCCCTTAACTATGGCTACACCTTC | CASSHRALNYGYTF
TRBJ2-2 | TRBV5-4 | NA | NA | TGTGCCAGCAGCTTGGGGGGGCAGCGAAGAAACACCGGGGAGCTGTTTTTT | CASSLGGQRRNTGELFF
TRBJ2-5 | TRBV7-3 | NA | NA | TGTGCCAGCAGCTTATTGACAGGTCCCTTCGAGACCCAGTACTTC | CASSLLTGPFETQYF
TRBJ2-2 | TRBV5-1 | NA | TRBD2 | TGCGCCAGCAGCTTGGCGCCGGGGAGGGCCGCAGCTGGGGAGCTGTTTTTT | CASSLAPGRAAAGELFF
TRBJ2-2 | TRBV19 | NA | TRBD1 | TGTGCCAGTAATCCCCGTCAGGGGGCACGGAGGGAGCTGTTTTTT | CASNPRQGARRELFF
TRBJ2-7 | TRBV7-2 | few | NA | TGTGCCAGCAGCTTAGGTAGACAGACCTCATACGAGCAGTACTTC | CASSLGRQTSYEQYF
TRBJ2-7 | TRBV7-2 | NA | TRBD2 | TGTGCCAGCAGCTTAGCGCCTAGCGGGAGGTTATCCTACGAGCAGTACTTC | CASSLAPSGRLSYEQYF
TRBJ1-2 | TRBV2 | NA | NA | TGTGCCAGCAGTCCTCACAGGGCAACTAACTATGGCTACACCTTC | CASSPHRATNYGYTF
TRBJ2-5 | TRBV11-3 | NA | TRBD1 | TGTGCCAGCAGCCCCGGACAGGGGGGAGAAGAGACCCAGTACTTC | CASSPGQGGEETQYF
TRBJ1-1 | TRBV7-3 | few | TRBD1 | TGTGCCAGCAGCGCCTCAGGGGGAGTGAACACTGAAGCTTTCTTT | CASSASGGVNTEAFF
TRBJ1-2 | TRBV29-1 | NA | TRBD1 | TGCAGCGTTGAGAGGGACAGGAGCTTTCATGGCTACACCTTC | CSVERDRSFHGYTF
TRBJ2-4 | TRBV30 | NA | NA | TGTGCCTGGAACCGGGACTTAGCCAAAAACATTCAGTACTTC | CAWNRDLAKNIQYF
TRBJ2-7 | TRBV14 | NA | TRBD2 | TGTGCCAGCAGCCCCAGGGGCGGGCTAGCGGGCTCAACCTACGAGCAGTACTTC | CASSPRGGLAGSTYEQYF
TRBJ2-1 | TRBV6-6 | NA | TRBD2 | TGTGCCAGCAGTTCCGGACTAGCGGGAAACAATGAGCAGTTCTTC | CASSSGLAGNNEQFF
TRBJ2-7 | TRBV28 | NA | TRBD1 | TGTGCCAGTCACAGGGGGGATTTGGGCGAGCAGTACTTC | CASHRGDLGEQYF
TRBJ2-3 | TRBV4-3 | NA | TRBD2 | TGCGCCAGCAGCCAAGACGGATTAGCGGGAGGGCCATATACGCAGTATTTT | CASSQDGLAGGPYTQYF
TRBJ2-5 | TRBV7-9 | NA | TRBD2 | TGTGCCAGCAGCTTTAATCCGGGACTAGGAGGGGCTGGGATAGAGACCCAGTACTTC | CASSFNPGLGGAGIETQYF
TRBJ2-7 | TRBV5-1 | NA | TRBD2 | TGCGCCAGCAGCTTGGGGGGACTAGCGGGAGACCCGATGGAGTACTTC | CASSLGGLAGDPMEYF
TRBJ1-1 | TRBV19 | few | NA | TGTGCCAGTAGTATTATGAGTCAGGGGCCGGAGGCTTTCTTT | CASSIMSQGPEAFF
TRBJ2-5 | TRBV7-2 | NA | TRBD2 | TGTGCCAGCAGCTTGCCCCTGTTGGGCGGGAGCGGAGAGACCCAGTACTTC | CASSLPLLGGSGETQYF
TRBJ2-7 | TRBV27 | few | TRBD1 | TGTGCCAGCAGTTTACATCCAGGGGGCGAGCAGTACTTC | CASSLHPGGEQYF
TRBJ1-4 | TRBV18 | NA | NA | TGTGCCAGCTCGCATAGGTGGCAGGGAGGCGAAAAACTGTTTTTT | CASSHRWQGGEKLFF
TRBJ1-1 | TRBV14 | NA | NA | TGTGCCAGCAGCCTCGGTTCGAACACTGAAGCTTTCTTT | CASSLGSNTEAFF
TRBJ2-5 | TRBV7-3 | NA | TRBD1 | TGTGCCAGCAGCTCTGACAGGGGGGAGACCCAGTACTTC | CASSSDRGETQYF
TRBJ2-1 | TRBV11-2 | NA | TRBD2 | TGTGCCAGCAGCTTACTCCTCCAGCGGGAAAGTAAGTCCTACAATGAGCAGTTCTTC | CASSLLLQRESKSYNEQFF
TRBJ2-1 | TRBV29-1 | NA | TRBD1 | TGCAGCGTACAGGGGGTCGGGCTCCATGAGCAGTTCTTC | CSVQGVGLHEQFF
TRBJ1-2 | TRBV14 | NA | NA | TGTGCCAGCAGCCAAGAAGGGGCGACAGGTCTACTCCCCTATGGCTACACCTTC | CASSQEGATGLLPYGYTF
TRBJ2-5 | TRBV19 | NA | TRBD1 | TGTGCCAGTAGTATCCCGGGACAGGGAAAAGAGACCCAGTACTTC | CASSIPGQGKETQYF
TRBJ2-2 | TRBV6-5 | once | TRBD1 | TGTGCCAGCAGGGACGGGACAGGGTCCACCGGGGAGCTGTTTTTT | CASRDGTGSTGELFF
TRBJ1-2 | TRBV13 | NA | NA | TGTGCCAGCAGCTTAAGGCAGCCTTGGGCCTATGGCTACACCTTC | CASSLRQPWAYGYTF
TRBJ2-7 | TRBV27 | NA | TRBD2 | TGTGCCAGCAGTTCGCGGACTAGCGGACTTCAATCCAGCTCCTACGAGCAGTACTTC | CASSSRTSGLQSSSYEQYF
TRBJ1-4 | TRBV11-3 | NA | TRBD1 | TGTGCCAGCAGCATAGGACAGGATAATGAAAAACTGTTTTTT | CASSIGQDNEKLFF
TRBJ2-7 | TRBV5-1 | NA | NA | TGCGCCAGCAGCTTGGACGGGCAGGGAACCAATGAGCAGTACTTC | CASSLDGQGTNEQYF
TRBJ2-5 | TRBV5-4 | NA | TRBD1 | TGTGCCAGCAGCGATGAAAGACAGGGGATCGGAGAGACCCAGTACTTC | CASSDERQGIGETQYF
TRBJ2-3 | TRBV7-2 | NA | NA | TGTGCCAGCAGCTTAGTGGTGGGAGCGTTGGATACGCAGTATTTT | CASSLVVGALDTQYF
TRBJ1-4 | TRBV5-6 | NA | NA | TGTGCCAGCAGCCGGCGGTCCCAGGGCCTAAATGAAAAACTGTTTTTT | CASSRRSQGLNEKLFF